These T cell receptor beta chains were read from a single sample in a study of T cell responses to AZD1222 COVID-19 vaccine. Produced via immunoSEQ multiplex PCR; TCRdb's table is partial and in-frame only. The sample records 93,000 or so clones, 90% being singletons. Sequencing used peripheral blood, obtained on day 0 of AZD1222 vaccination. The source is an adult in good health. The CDR3 runs from the conserved cysteine through the conserved F or W. D genes are given only for firm matches. The size field is filled for only some rows; it gives once, few, many or a size class.

>TRBV11-2|NA|TRBJ1-1|NA
CASSAQREAFF
TGTGCCAGCAGCGCCCAAAGAGAAGCTTTCTTT
>TRBV5-4|NA|TRBJ2-2|NA
CASSLSGGELFF
TGTGCCAGCAGCTTATCGGGCGGGGAGCTGTTTTTT
>TRBV9|NA|TRBJ2-5|medium-sized
CASSVGIGEETQYF
TGTGCCAGCAGCGTGGGTATAGGGGAAGAGACCCAGTACTTC
>TRBV6-4|TRBD2|TRBJ2-1|NA
CASSAGGDEQFF
TGTGCCAGCAGTGCCGGGGGGGATGAGCAGTTCTTC
>TRBV27|NA|TRBJ1-5|NA
CASSSDGNQPQHF
TGTGCCAGCAGTTCGGACGGGAATCAGCCCCAGCATTTT
>TRBV6-2/TRBV6-3|NA|TRBJ1-6|NA
CASSLAGPRYNSPLHF
TGTGCCAGCAGTTTGGCCGGACCACGTTATAATTCACCCCTCCACTTT
>TRBV5-4|TRBD2|TRBJ2-7|NA
CASSSGTSPYEQYF
TGTGCCAGCAGCTCCGGGACTAGCCCGTACGAGCAGTACTTC
>TRBV5-1|NA|TRBJ2-1|NA
CASRPLAVPYNEQFF
TGCGCCAGCAGGCCCTTAGCGGTCCCCTACAATGAGCAGTTCTTC
>TRBV4-3|NA|TRBJ2-5|once
CASSPTGTLGTQYF
TGCGCCAGCAGCCCCACCGGGACCCTAGGAACCCAGTACTTC
>TRBV6-5|NA|TRBJ1-2|NA
CASSYIGHTSYGYTF
TGTGCCAGCAGTTACATCGGACACACCTCCTATGGCTACACCTTC
>TRBV4-1|TRBD2|TRBJ2-5|NA
CASSPPGTRVMETQYF
TGCGCCAGCAGCCCACCAGGGACTAGGGTAATGGAGACCCAGTACTTC
>TRBV7-2|NA|TRBJ2-1|NA
CASNLQALRYNEQFF
TGTGCCAGCAACTTACAGGCCCTCAGGTACAATGAGCAGTTCTTC
>TRBV7-3|NA|TRBJ2-3|NA
CASSQSRGAGNTQYF
TGTGCCAGCAGCCAAAGCAGGGGGGCTGGAAATACGCAGTATTTT
>TRBV19|TRBD1|TRBJ2-7|few
CASSNRQGSTYEQYF
TGTGCCAGTAGTAATCGACAGGGAAGTACCTACGAGCAGTACTTC
>TRBV28|NA|TRBJ2-1|once
CASNSGGLHNEQFF
TGTGCCAGCAACTCGGGGGGCTTGCACAATGAGCAGTTCTTC
>TRBV2|TRBD1|TRBJ2-7|NA
CASGETGNLYEQYF
TGTGCCAGCGGAGAGACAGGGAATCTTTACGAGCAGTACTTC
>TRBV6-5|TRBD2|TRBJ2-7|NA
CASSYSGMTSLEQYF
TGTGCCAGCAGTTACTCCGGTATGACTAGCCTCGAGCAGTACTTC
>TRBV30|NA|TRBJ2-1|NA
CAWKPDYNEQFF
TGTGCCTGGAAGCCAGACTACAATGAGCAGTTCTTC
>TRBV5-1|NA|TRBJ2-7|NA
CASSLEGGLGEQYF
TGCGCCAGCAGCTTGGAAGGGGGGCTTGGCGAGCAGTACTTC
>TRBV27|NA|TRBJ2-3|NA
CASSFRGRNTDTQYF
TGTGCCAGCAGTTTTCGGGGACGGAACACAGATACGCAGTATTTT
>TRBV19|TRBD2|TRBJ2-1|NA
CASSSGDRRIAGGHNEQFF
TGTGCCAGTAGTAGTGGGGACAGGAGAATAGCGGGGGGGCACAATGAGCAGTTCTTC
>TRBV4-1|NA|TRBJ1-2|NA
CASTPQARDGYTF
TGCGCCAGCACCCCCCAGGCCAGGGATGGCTACACCTTC
>TRBV28|TRBD1|TRBJ2-7|NA
CASSSTGEGAQFRF
TGTGCCAGCAGTTCGACAGGGGAAGGGGCGCAATTCCGCTTC
>TRBV27|TRBD1|TRBJ1-5|NA
CASSPRQGVLQPQHF
TGTGCCAGCAGTCCCCGACAGGGGGTGCTTCAGCCCCAGCATTTT
>TRBV30|TRBD1|TRBJ2-7|once
CASTMRTGSYEQYF
TGTGCCTCCACGATGAGGACAGGGAGTTACGAGCAGTACTTC
>TRBV19|NA|TRBJ2-3|NA
CASRSTDTQYF
TGTGCCAGTAGGTCAACAGATACGCAGTATTTT
>TRBV19|TRBD1|TRBJ1-5|once
CASSASGTGLSNQPQHF
TGTGCCAGTAGTGCCTCTGGGACAGGTTTGAGCAATCAGCCCCAGCATTTT
>TRBV7-2|TRBD1|TRBJ1-1|NA
CASSSDRVSAEAFF
TGTGCCAGCAGCTCAGACAGGGTGTCGGCTGAAGCTTTCTTT
>TRBV12-5|TRBD2|TRBJ2-1|NA
CASGLTSGGVDEQFF
TGTGCTAGTGGTTTAACTAGCGGGGGGGTGGATGAGCAGTTCTTC
>TRBV6-5|NA|TRBJ2-7|few
CASSYSVDSSYEQYF
TGTGCCAGCAGTTACTCGGTGGACAGTTCCTACGAGCAGTACTTC
>TRBV19|NA|TRBJ1-1|NA
CASSILDRPNTEAFF
TGTGCCAGTAGTATATTAGACAGACCGAACACTGAAGCTTTCTTT
>TRBV19|NA|TRBJ2-2|NA
CASRGRGGNTGELFF
TGTGCCAGTAGGGGCCGGGGAGGGAACACCGGGGAGCTGTTTTTT
>TRBV5-3|TRBD1|TRBJ1-2|few
CARSPGQGAGGYTF
TGTGCCAGAAGCCCGGGACAGGGGGCGGGTGGCTACACCTTC
>TRBV18|NA|TRBJ2-5|NA
CASSPQLYSQETQYF
TGTGCCAGCTCACCACAGTTATACAGCCAAGAGACCCAGTACTTC
>TRBV6-5|NA|TRBJ1-2|NA
CASRDPDFSGYTF
TGTGCCAGCAGGGACCCTGATTTCAGCGGCTACACCTTC
>TRBV5-1|NA|TRBJ2-1|NA
CASSFGPTGTGYNEQFF
TGCGCCAGCAGCTTTGGTCCCACCGGGACGGGTTACAATGAGCAGTTCTTC
>TRBV30|NA|TRBJ2-7|NA
CAWSVLGGEQYF
TGTGCCTGGAGTGTACTGGGAGGCGAGCAGTACTTC
>TRBV2|NA|TRBJ2-4|NA
CASGTEIKNIQYF
TGTGCCAGCGGGACTGAAATCAAAAACATTCAGTACTTC
>TRBV19|TRBD1|TRBJ2-7|NA
CASSIDYRGSYEQYF
TGTGCCAGTAGTATAGATTACAGGGGCTCCTACGAGCAGTACTTC
>TRBV4-2|NA|TRBJ2-1|NA
CASSQVGATNEQFF
TGTGCCAGCAGCCAGGTGGGGGCAACTAATGAGCAGTTCTTC
>TRBV7-9|TRBD1|TRBJ2-7|few
CASSFTGQGYEQYF
TGTGCCAGCAGCTTTACCGGACAGGGCTACGAGCAGTACTTC
>TRBV9|NA|TRBJ2-3|NA
CASSVVPDTQYF
TGTGCCAGCAGCGTAGTCCCAGATACGCAGTATTTT